The rows below give T cell receptor beta chains drawn from one sample of a study of blood T cells in healthy people across ages. MiXCR was run by TCRdb on the 5' RACE reads, yielding one entry per CDR3 protein. The sample has 1.5 million to 2 million distinct CDR3 sequences; roughly 32% are singletons. Sequenced input: blood. The receptors here all came from a woman aged 25 to 45 in good health. Both conserved end residues are part of each CDR3. A D gene is named only where the DNA matches it firmly. Not all rows give a size; the values are once, few, many and, for expanded clones, a class.

J	size	D	V	length	DNA	CDR3
TRBJ2-7	few	TRBD2	TRBV28	13	TGTGCCAGCAGTGGAGCGGGAGGGTACGAGCAGTACTTC	CASSGAGGYEQYF
TRBJ2-1	few	TRBD1	TRBV25-1	14	TGTGCCAGCAGCCGGGACAGGGGGCTCAATGAGCAGTTCTTC	CASSRDRGLNEQFF
TRBJ2-7	many	-	TRBV13	14	TGTGCCAGCAGCCCCGCGGACTCCACCTACGAGCAGTACTTC	CASSPADSTYEQYF
TRBJ2-1	-	TRBD2	TRBV30	14	TGTGCCTGGAGTGTAGCTAGCGGGGGGCATGAGCAGTTCTTC	CAWSVASGGHEQFF
TRBJ2-5	-	-	TRBV28	13	TGTGCCACAGCAACGGCAGAACAAGAGACCCAGTACTTC	CATATAEQETQYF
TRBJ2-7	few	-	TRBV4-2	13	TGTGCCAGCAGCCAACCGGACAACTACGAGCAGTACTTC	CASSQPDNYEQYF
TRBJ2-7	-	TRBD2	TRBV20-1	15	TGCAGTGCTAGAGGTTGGACTAGCGAGACCTACGAGCAGTACTTC	CSARGWTSETYEQYF
TRBJ2-6	-	-	TRBV5-4	15	TGTGCCAGCAACTTGCGGGACTCTGGGGCCAACGTCCTGACTTTC	CASNLRDSGANVLTF
TRBJ2-3	many	TRBD2	TRBV29-1	14	TGCAGCGTTCATACCGGGAGGGCCTCAGATACGCAGTATTTT	CSVHTGRASDTQYF
TRBJ2-7	-	TRBD1	TRBV4-1	17	TGCGCCAGCAGCCAAGATTCTGGGGACAGGGGAAGATACGAGCAGTACTTC	CASSQDSGDRGRYEQYF
TRBJ2-5	few	-	TRBV3-1	15	TGTGCCAGCAGCCAAGCCCCCCGGGGCCAAGAGACCCAGTACTTC	CASSQAPRGQETQYF